The clone carrying this T cell receptor beta chain ranks as medium-sized. Antigen unknown. The protocol was immunoSEQ multiplex PCR, while the TCRdb copy is restricted to in-frame clones and leaves out a portion. The sample gives about 500 clones, 15% to 20% of which show up once; 23% is in the top ten. The record originates from a study of CD4 T cell repertoires in COVID-19. Study observations and caveats: Suggested intraclonal diversification: top SARS-CoV-2-reactive clonotypes appeared in two or three memory subsets. SARS-CoV and/or HKU1 spike cultures shared between about 6 and 26% of SARS-CoV-2 clonotypes.

Sequences were derived from memory CD4+ T cells, cultured in vitro, sampled after recovery from COVID-19. The TCR originated in a human donor who had COVID-19.

CDR3 in DNA: TGTGCCAGCTCACCGGGTCAGAGAGTATCGAGGGCTTTCTTT. Its translation is CASSPGQRVSRAFF. The J gene is TRBJ1-1, the V gene TRBV18; D unclear. V lost 3 bases and J 11 bases, leaving 19 bases between the germline ends. The V gene's germline CDR1 is KGHSH and CDR2 LQKENI. The CDR3 is made up of 14 amino acids.